This T cell receptor (beta chain) was captured in a study of T cell repertoires in cytomegalovirus infection. Study overall: Researchers turned to recently identified HLA-C-restricted CMV epitopes as well as well-studied HLA-B-restricted ones. Study outcomes and limitations: HLA-C-restricted CMV clonotypes gave the most frequent clonotype in two of eight donors. The cumulative frequency of public TCR beta families identified carriers of CMV plus the relevant HLA.

This clonotype was picked up a small number of times. Its antigen is not known. Trimming pared 4 bases from V and 6 bases from J, leaving 7 bases between. The CDR3 is 12 amino acids. Germline values: CDR1 SGHNT, CDR2 YENEEA. TCRdb called the reads again in MiXCR, with one record for every CDR3 protein. The profile shows some 940,000 distinct CDR3 sequences, approximately 32% of them singletons. This TCR was recovered from a human donor in good health (CMV status not recorded). Some clones in this sample may be carry-over from other donors' samples. The chain is built from TRBV11-3 and TRBJ2-1, with TRBD1 as a possible D gene (5 bases). Sequenced material: cultured CD8+ T cells from PBMCs, taken from culture after CMV antigen stimulation. CDR3 protein: CASSWGSNEQFF. As DNA, the CDR3 is TGTGCCAGCAGCTGGGGCAGCAATGAGCAGTTCTTC.